This TCR beta chain was captured by sequencing in a study of shared T cell receptors in the human thymus (dated by TCRdb to the early 2020s). About the full investigation: The study examined how self-reactive, shared T-cell receptor alpha chains are generated in the human thymus.

With respect to this clone: Its target antigen remains unknown. Base qualities are missing; no much larger clone stands one base away.

The library was produced with the immunoSEQ multiplex PCR assay. As stored in TCRdb, this immuneACCESS dataset retains in-frame rearrangements with V and J assigned. A fraction of the clones does not appear; measured against another copy, unresolved V genes explain less than half of the discrepancy, and the remainder lacks a known reason. This sample holds over 450,000 clones; 75% to 80% were observed only once. The ten biggest clones cover more than 0.01% of the sample. The data also belong to a second study, concerning human thymus T cells. Looking at the second paper: The donors were immunologically healthy infants in Finland who had open corrective cardiac surgery for congenital heart defects. Thymus tissue was collected as surgical resects that were removed during corrective cardiac surgery. Biased V and J gene segment usage appeared to be present in both thymic and peripheral blood repertoires. The related research found that thymic TCR repertoires overlapped highly between unrelated individuals. The study used seven to nine infant thymus samples plus four related peripheral blood samples to characterize TCR alpha and beta repertoires. The cohort included more than 5 male and a couple of female infants, with donor ages spanning 7 to 244 days. Thymocytes were released mechanically from tissue and stored at -70 °C as pellets of roughly 9.5-32 million cells. A QIAsymphony instrument was used to extract genomic DNA from frozen cell pellets. The immunoSEQ multiplex PCR assay was used to amplify the TCRB and TCRAD loci from a standardized amount of quality-controlled genomic DNA. The V(D)J region was spanned by amplicons of a length sufficient to cover the CDR3 and to identify V and J genes. The commercial immunoSEQ service was used to sequence amplicons on an Illumina platform. Primer bias and sequencing errors were corrected using previously described methods, and TCRAD and TCRB definitions followed the IMGT database. Repertoires were analysed with immunoSEQ Analyzer 3.0 and VDJTools, covering basic statistics, V/J segment usage, diversity estimates, rarefaction and pairwise overlap. To estimate diversity, the Chao1, ChaoE, Efron-Thisted, Shannon and inverse Simpson indices were applied, and diversity was also estimated on datasets down-sampled to the smallest sample. Repertoire overlap used strict matching of CDR3 nucleotide sequence, V gene and J gene, with Jaccard-based multidimensional scaling clustering. On average, thymus samples gave about 810,000 unique TCRB clonotypes, whereas blood samples gave approximately 84,000.

The sequenced sample was thymocytes. The clonotype was recovered from a boy younger than two with a congenital heart defect. Donor details come from another sample of the same person, matched by shared clones.

The CDR3 loop reads CASSRRADRGSQETQYF. The DNA reads TGTGCCAGCAGCCGCCGGGCGGACAGGGGTTCCCAAGAGACCCAGTACTTC. In this chain, TRBV14 is recombined with TRBJ2-5; 9 of the junction bases match TRBD1. The CDR3 starts with the cysteine, ends with the phenylalanine, and has 17 residues. Only the CDR3 portion is preserved as DNA: 51 bases, with reading frame beginning at the first base. V trim: 4 bases; J trim: 1 base; unmatched bases: 10. The germline V gene supplies CDR1 SGHDN and CDR2 FVKESK.